This T cell receptor beta chain is drawn from a study of shared clonotypes between healthy human individuals. Study-wide context: Donor ages ranged 18 to 49 years: a couple of women, a few men.

This clone was seen more than once but under ten times. Its target is unknown. TCRdb keeps only in-frame clones here, not all; method: immunoSEQ multiplex PCR. Found here are nearly 750,000 clones, 72% of them singletons; the top ten hold more than 1.5%. Trimming stripped 0 bases from V and 3 bases from J, with 14 bases between. The germline CDR1 and CDR2 sequences are LGHNT and FRNRAP. CDR3 size: 17 residues. Study-wide findings and caveats: Estimated richness was generally greater in naive than memory subsets. Non-shared clonotypes had lower generation probabilities than those shared by all four donors. The study sampled only blood, and tissue repertoires likely differ.

This clonotype originated in a young woman in good health. This chain joins TRBV12-5 and TRBJ1-4; perhaps TRBD1 as D (5 bases). The sequenced sample consisted of memory CD4+ T cells sorted from blood. Subset in this sample: CD45RA-negative fraction. CDR3 residues: CASGLVLMGESNEKLFF. The CDR3 DNA sequence: TGTGCTAGTGGTTTGGTACTAATGGGGGAGTCTAATGAAAAACTGTTTTTT. Together with reference TRBV12-5 and TRBJ1-4, the CDR3 gives the full variable domain: DARVTQTPRHKVTEMGQEVTMRCQPILGHNTVFWYRQTMMQGLELLAYFRNRAPLDDSGMPKDRFSAEMPDATLATLKIQPSEPRDSAVYFCASGLVLMGESNEKLFFGSGTQLSVL.